A single sample gave rise to the 5 T cell receptor beta chains below, sequenced in a study of blood T cell repertoires in COVID-19. Clones were sequenced by immunoSEQ multiplex PCR, and TCRdb holds only the in-frame ones, with some missing. Here the sample spans roughly 330,000 clones, around 87% being singletons. The sample was PBMCs or T cells enriched from blood (not recorded which). These receptors came from a woman aged 25 to 39 who had recovered from COVID-19.

V is TRBV6-5 and J is TRBJ2-3, with 11 bases fitting TRBD1. The CDR3 sequence is 15 residues long. The ends lost 8 bases at V and 9 bases at J; junction bases unmatched: 13. CDR1 is MNHEY and CDR2 is SVGAGI in the germline V gene. As DNA, the CDR3 is TGTGCCAGCGTTTCTGGGACAGGGGGTAGGGGGACGCAGTATTTT. This sequence encodes CASVSGTGGRGTQYF.

V and J are TRBV20-1 and TRBJ1-6; perhaps TRBD1 as D (6 bases). This CDR3 has 14 residues. In germline, CDR1 is DFQATT, CDR2 SNEGSKA (reference sequence). Trimming took 3 bases from V and 7 from J, leaving 13 bases between them. The CDR3 loop is CSASIGTMNSPLHF. As DNA, the CDR3 is TGCAGTGCTAGTATCGGGACAATGAATTCACCCCTCCACTTT.

V and J are TRBV5-1 and TRBJ2-7, with a tentative D call TRBD1 (6 bases). The CDR3 loop spans 15 amino acids. In germline, CDR1 is SGHRS, CDR2 YFSETQ. V gave up 0 bases and J gave up 6 bases, with 16 bases separating them. This chain's CDR3 is CASSLDTGKWSEQYF. The CDR3 nucleotides read TGCGCCAGCAGCTTGGATACAGGGAAATGGTCCGAGCAGTACTTC.

This chain uses TRBV5-1 with TRBJ1-1; D is perhaps TRBD1 (6 bases). Germline V gene sequence: CDR1 SGHRS, CDR2 YFSETQ. The CDR3 runs 15 residues. V was pared by 0 bases and J by 3 bases, with 12 bases between. The CDR3 coding sequence is TGCGCCAGCAGCTTGGAGACCCCAGGGGACACTGAAGCTTTCTTT. The encoded protein is CASSLETPGDTEAFF.

This chain joins TRBV6-2 or TRBV6-3 and TRBJ1-1; D may be TRBD1 (5 bases). CDR1 is MNHEY and CDR2 is SVGEGT in the germline V gene. Trimming took off 2 bases at V and 1 base at J, with 11 bases between the two ends. The CDR3 runs 15 residues. The CDR3 DNA follows: TGTGCCAGCAGTTACGGGCAGGGTGCGAACACTGAAGCTTTCTTT. It is translated as CASSYGQGANTEAFF.